Below, 24 T cell receptor beta chains from the same sample are listed, as sequenced in a study of PD-1 blockade in mismatch repair-deficient tumors (dated by TCRdb to the late 2010s). The receptor library was made with the immunoSEQ multiplex PCR assay. The table comes from immuneACCESS by way of TCRdb, which keeps in-frame sequences with V and J called. Part of the clones is missing from these tables; in studies checked, under half for an unresolved V gene and the rest for unknown reasons. The sample table records 8,500 to 9,500 clones; more than 80% of these occur just once. Approximately 0.92% of the sample comes from the top ten. Source: PBMCs, taken 46 to 49 weeks after starting pembrolizumab. The receptors were gathered from an adult with mismatch repair-deficient cancer.

The J gene is TRBJ2-1, the V gene TRBV9; 7 positions agree with TRBD2. The CDR3 spans 15 residues. Trimming cost V 3 bases and J 5 bases; bases outside gene matches: 8. The V gene's germline CDR1 is SGDLS and CDR2 YYNGEE. The CDR3 bases are TGTGCCAGCAGCGAGGGAGGGAATTCAGACAATGAGCAGTTCTTC. Translating it yields CASSEGGNSDNEQFF.

The chain carries TRBV7-2 and TRBJ2-7; 8 positions agree with TRBD2. CDR1 SGHTA and CDR2 FQGNSA come from the germline V gene. The CDR3 loop spans 14 amino acids. V shed 5 bases and J 3 bases; nucleotides not matched to a gene: 6. The CDR3 spells CASSVSGTVYEQYF. The DNA for the CDR3 is TGTGCCAGCAGCGTTAGCGGGACGGTCTACGAGCAGTACTTC.

The sample holds one count of this clone. J is TRBJ2-5 and V is TRBV5-4; D gene uncertain. The end of the DNA fits TRBJ2-7 better, so the J call may be wrong. This CDR3 has 12 residues. Germline CDR1 SGHNT, CDR2 YYREEE (reference sequence). The CDR3 DNA reads TGTGCCAGCAGCTCGAGCTCCTACGAGCAGTACTTC. Its protein is CASSSSSYEQYF.

This clone was seen just once. This chain links TRBV9 with TRBJ2-5; the match to TRBD2 covers 7 bases. The germline CDR1 and CDR2 sequences are SGDLS and YYNGEE. This CDR3 region has 14 residues. The V and J ends lost 0 bases and 4 bases, in that order; junction bases with no gene match: 3. The CDR3 here is CASSVGSSGETQYF. The CDR3 nucleotides read TGTGCCAGCAGCGTAGGATCTAGCGGAGAGACCCAGTACTTC.

This clone was seen only once. This CDR3 is CASSTSGTSGSNEQFF. The CDR3 region has the DNA TGTGCCAGTAGTACGTCCGGGACTAGCGGGAGTAATGAGCAGTTCTTC. The V gene is TRBV19, the J gene TRBJ2-1; 14 bases map to TRBD2. Trimming took 4 bases from V and 7 from J; bases not matched to a gene: 6. CDR3 size: 16 residues. CDR1 and CDR2 from the germline V gene are LNHDA and SQIVND (reference sequence).

The chain uses TRBV27 and TRBJ2-1; the D gene is possibly TRBD1 (5 bases). The CDR3 extends over 13 amino acids. Germline V gives CDR1 MNHEY, CDR2 SMNVEV (reference sequence). Trimming stripped 9 bases from V and 0 bases from J, with 9 bases between. The CDR3 DNA reads as TGTGCCAGTGGACATGGCTCCTACAATGAGCAGTTCTTC. This sequence encodes CASGHGSYNEQFF.

This clone appeared once. The genes are TRBV7-2 and TRBJ1-5; a weak D match, TRBD1 (5 bases). With 3 bases removed from V and 1 base from J, the gap between germline ends came to 10 bases. CDR3 length: 15 residues. Germline V CDR1 and CDR2: SGHTA, FQGNSA. The CDR3 here is CASSFGRGSNQPQHF. CDR3 coding DNA: TGTGCCAGCAGCTTCGGGCGGGGCAGCAATCAGCCCCAGCATTTT. The variable domain in full, with the rest retrieved from reference TRBV7-2 and TRBJ1-5, is GAGVSQSPSNKVTEKGKDVELRCDPISGHTALYWYRQSLGQGLEFLIYFQGNSAPDKSGLPSDRFSAERTGGSVSTLTIQRTQQEDSAVYLCASSFGRGSNQPQHFGDGTRLSIL.

The rearrangement links TRBV19 to TRBJ2-3; TRBD2 aligns across 13 bases. Germline CDR1 LNHDA, CDR2 SQIVND (reference sequence). The ends lost 4 bases at V and 2 bases at J; junction bases unmatched: 3. This CDR3 comprises 16 residues. The DNA for the CDR3 is TGTGCCAGTAGTAGACTAGCGGGAGGCTCCACAGATACGCAGTATTTT. The encoded protein is CASSRLAGGSTDTQYF.

This rearrangement joins TRBV13 to TRBJ2-2, with 13 bases that match TRBD2. CDR3 length: 16 residues. Germline V CDR1 and CDR2: PRHDT, FYEKMQ (reference sequence). Losses at the gene ends were 5 bases for V and 8 bases for J; bases not matched to a gene: 8. CDR3 region: CASSLPGLAGTGELFF. The CDR3 DNA follows: TGTGCCAGCAGCCTACCGGGACTAGCGGGAACAGGGGAGCTGTTTTTT.

The genes are TRBV6-1 and TRBJ1-5; 7 positions match TRBD1. Germline values: CDR1 MNHNS, CDR2 SASEGT. This CDR3 is built from 14 residues. V lost 9 bases, J lost 6 bases, and 11 bases stayed unmatched. In nucleotides, the CDR3 is TGTGCCAGTACTTCAGGGGGTTCGGGTCAGCCCCAGCATTTT. Translated: CASTSGGSGQPQHF.

In this sample, this clone turned up once. This sequence joins TRBV5-1 and TRBJ2-6; possibly TRBD1 for D (5 bases). CDR1 and CDR2 (germline): SGHRS, YFSETQ. The V end was cut by 3 bases, the J end by 3 bases, with 10 bases between. CDR3 length: 15 amino acids. CDR3 loop: CASSSQGIGANVLTF. As DNA, the CDR3 is TGCGCCAGCAGCTCGCAGGGCATTGGGGCCAACGTCCTGACTTTC. The variable domain in full, with the rest retrieved from reference TRBV5-1 and TRBJ2-6, is KAGVTQTPRYLIKTRGQQVTLSCSPISGHRSVSWYQQTPGQGLQFLFEYFSETQRNKGNFPGRFSGRQFSNSRSEMNVSTLELGDSALYLCASSSQGIGANVLTFGAGSRLTVL.

The chain recombines TRBV5-4 with TRBJ1-2; 7 bases map to TRBD1. Trimming took 4 bases from V and 0 from J; bases not matched to a gene: 3. The germline gives CDR1 SGHNT, CDR2 YYREEE (reference sequence). This CDR3 has 14 amino acids. The CDR3, as DNA: TGTGCCAGCAGCCCCGGGACAGCTAACTATGGCTACACCTTC. Translation gives CASSPGTANYGYTF.

The V call is TRBV18, the J call TRBJ1-4; D call uncertain. Germline lookup yields CDR1 KGHSH and CDR2 LQKENI. There are 13 residues in the CDR3. V dropped 8 bases and J dropped 6 bases, with 13 bases sitting between them. Here the CDR3 reads CASAHSEDEKLFF. DNA of the CDR3: TGTGCCAGCGCCCATTCAGAGGATGAAAAACTGTTTTTT.

This chain uses TRBV7-8 with TRBJ2-2, with 10 bases that match TRBD2. The J segment lost 7 bases and the V segment lost 7 bases, leaving 9 bases of the junction unmatched. The V gene's germline CDR1 is SGHVS and CDR2 FQNEAQ. This CDR3 region has 15 residues. For the CDR3, the DNA is TGTGCCAGCACCCTAGCGGGAGTTGACTACGGGGAGCTGTTTTTT. Protein product: CASTLAGVDYGELFF.

The rearrangement joins TRBV5-5 to TRBJ1-5; unclear D gene. Trimming cost V 1 base and J 7 bases, with 9 bases left between them. The CDR3 extends over 13 amino acids. Germline V lookup: CDR1 SGHKS, CDR2 YYEKEE (reference sequence). In nucleotides, the CDR3 is TGTGCCAGCAGCTTGACACCTTTCCAGCCCCAGCATTTT. Translating it yields CASSLTPFQPQHF.

The chain combines TRBV5-1 with TRBJ1-1; TRBD1 agrees at 7 bases. Germline loops: CDR1 SGHRS, CDR2 YFSETQ. The junction had 5 bases not matched to a gene; V was cut back by 0 bases and J by 3 bases. The CDR3 is 15 residues long. CDR3 in DNA: TGCGCCAGCAGCTTGGTAGTCGGGACAGACACTGAAGCTTTCTTT. Translation: CASSLVVGTDTEAFF. Full variable domain (missing parts from reference TRBV5-1 and TRBJ1-1): KAGVTQTPRYLIKTRGQQVTLSCSPISGHRSVSWYQQTPGQGLQFLFEYFSETQRNKGNFPGRFSGRQFSNSRSEMNVSTLELGDSALYLCASSLVVGTDTEAFFGQGTRLTVV.

CDR3 DNA sequence: TGCAGCGTGGCAGGGGTGGCTGGGGCCAACGTCCTGACTTTC. Translating it yields CSVAGVAGANVLTF. The rearrangement joins TRBV29-1 to TRBJ2-6; D is perhaps TRBD1 (6 bases). CDR3 size: 14 residues. Trimming cost V 6 bases and J 2 bases, with 11 bases left between them. Germline CDR1 and CDR2: SQVTM and ANQGSEA.

The chain employs TRBV9 and TRBJ2-5; 8 positions match TRBD1. Per germline, CDR1 SGDLS and CDR2 YYNGEE. The CDR3 has 15 residues. Germline trimming cut 4 bases from V and 1 base from J; bases unmatched to any gene: 6. This CDR3 is CASSTRDRLQETQYF. CDR3 bases: TGTGCCAGCAGCACCCGGGACAGGCTCCAAGAGACCCAGTACTTC.

The V and J genes are TRBV27 and TRBJ2-7, with 8 bases lining up with TRBD1. The CDR3 is made up of 15 amino acids. V dropped 3 bases and J dropped 6; count of bases not matched to a gene: 10. Germline lookup yields CDR1 MNHEY and CDR2 SMNVEV (reference sequence). The CDR3: CASSFRQGPWSEQYF. CDR3 bases: TGTGCCAGCAGTTTCCGACAGGGGCCCTGGAGCGAGCAGTACTTC.

CDR3 DNA: TGCGCCAGCAGCTTGCTACAGGTCCAAGAGACCCAGTACTTC. The encoded protein is CASSLLQVQETQYF. The V gene is TRBV5-1, the J gene TRBJ2-5; TRBD1 might be the D (5 bases). The CDR3 length is 14 residues. Trimming shortened V by 1 base and J by 1 base, and 8 bases separated the two germline ends. Germline-derived CDR1 and CDR2 are SGHRS and YFSETQ.

V is TRBV5-1 and J is TRBJ2-7; D uncertain. Germline lookup yields CDR1 SGHRS and CDR2 YFSETQ. The CDR3 consists of 14 residues. V lost 0 bases, J lost 5 bases, and 12 bases lay in between. The DNA of the CDR3 is TGCGCCAGCAGCTTGGGCAGTGTGGCCCACGAGCAGTACTTC. Its translation is CASSLGSVAHEQYF.

This clone was observed a single time. V and J are TRBV5-1 and TRBJ2-5, with D unclear. Germline V CDR1 and CDR2: SGHRS, YFSETQ. Trimming removed 4 bases at V and 5 bases at J, with 21 bases between. The CDR3 spans 16 residues. DNA for the CDR3: TGCGCCAGCAGCCCCCTTCAAGCGTACCCCCAGGAGACCCAGTACTTC. Its translation: CASSPLQAYPQETQYF. The full variable domain, with the rest looked up from reference TRBV5-1 and TRBJ2-5, is KAGVTQTPRYLIKTRGQQVTLSCSPISGHRSVSWYQQTPGQGLQFLFEYFSETQRNKGNFPGRFSGRQFSNSRSEMNVSTLELGDSALYLCASSPLQAYPQETQYFGPGTRLLVL.

The V gene is TRBV18, the J gene TRBJ2-5; perhaps TRBD2 as D (6 bases). The CDR3 covers 14 residues. V was cut by 0 bases and J by 5 bases, with 10 bases left in between. Germline values: CDR1 KGHSH, CDR2 LQKENI. In DNA form, the CDR3 reads TGTGCCAGCTCACCACCGTTAGGAGGGGAGACCCAGTACTTC. Translation: CASSPPLGGETQYF.

The J gene is TRBJ2-1, the V gene TRBV6-5; D is perhaps TRBD2 (6 bases). Germline V gene data show CDR1 as MNHEY and CDR2 as SVGAGI. V gave up 4 bases and J gave up 10 bases, with 20 bases separating them. The CDR3 contains 15 residues. CDR3 protein: CASSSPKRLVWEQFF. In DNA, the CDR3 is TGTGCCAGCAGTTCCCCTAAAAGACTAGTCTGGGAGCAGTTCTTC.